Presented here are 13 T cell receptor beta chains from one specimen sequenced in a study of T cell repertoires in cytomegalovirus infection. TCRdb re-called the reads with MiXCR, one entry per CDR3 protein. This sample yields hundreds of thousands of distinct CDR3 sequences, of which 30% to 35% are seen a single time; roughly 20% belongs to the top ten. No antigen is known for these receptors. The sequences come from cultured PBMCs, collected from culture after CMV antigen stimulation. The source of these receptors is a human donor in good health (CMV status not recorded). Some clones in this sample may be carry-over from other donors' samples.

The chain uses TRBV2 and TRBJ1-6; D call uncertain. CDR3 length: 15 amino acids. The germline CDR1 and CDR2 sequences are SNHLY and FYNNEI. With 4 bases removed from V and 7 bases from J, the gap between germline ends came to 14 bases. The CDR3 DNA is TGTGCCAGCAGTGCCGGCCCCAGACACAATTCACCCCTCCACTTT. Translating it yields CASSAGPRHNSPLHF. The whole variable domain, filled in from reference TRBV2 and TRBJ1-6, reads EPEVTQTPSHQVTQMGQEVILRCVPISNHLYFYWYRQILGQKVEFLVSFYNNEISEKSEIFDDQFSVERPDGSNFTLKIRSTKLEDSAMYFCASSAGPRHNSPLHFGNGTRLTVT.

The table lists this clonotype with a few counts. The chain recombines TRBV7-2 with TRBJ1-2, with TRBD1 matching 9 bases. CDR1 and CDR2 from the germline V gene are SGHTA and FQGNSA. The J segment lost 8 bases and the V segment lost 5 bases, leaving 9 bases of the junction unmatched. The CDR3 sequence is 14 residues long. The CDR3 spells CASSLGQGLDGYTF. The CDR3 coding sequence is TGTGCCAGCAGCCTAGGACAGGGGTTGGACGGCTACACCTTC.

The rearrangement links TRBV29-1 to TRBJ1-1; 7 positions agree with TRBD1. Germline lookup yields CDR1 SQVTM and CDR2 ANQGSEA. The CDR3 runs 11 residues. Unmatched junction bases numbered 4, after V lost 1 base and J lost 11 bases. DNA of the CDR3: TGCAGCGTTGAAGGGCTCAGGGGGGCTTTCTTT. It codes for CSVEGLRGAFF.

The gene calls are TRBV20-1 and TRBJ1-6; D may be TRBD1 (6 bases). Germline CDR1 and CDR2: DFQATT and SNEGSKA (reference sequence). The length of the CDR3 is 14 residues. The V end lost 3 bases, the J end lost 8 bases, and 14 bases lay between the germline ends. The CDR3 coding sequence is TGCAGTGCTAGGTCCGGGGGCGGTGATTCACCCCTCCACTTT. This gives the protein CSARSGGGDSPLHF.

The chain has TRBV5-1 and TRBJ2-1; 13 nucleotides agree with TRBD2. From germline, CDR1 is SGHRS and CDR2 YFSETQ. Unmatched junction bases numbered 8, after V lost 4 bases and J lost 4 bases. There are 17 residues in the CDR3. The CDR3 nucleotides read TGCGCCAGCAGCCCCACTAGCGGGGGGGCAGTTTACAATGAGCAGTTCTTC. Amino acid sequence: CASSPTSGGAVYNEQFF.

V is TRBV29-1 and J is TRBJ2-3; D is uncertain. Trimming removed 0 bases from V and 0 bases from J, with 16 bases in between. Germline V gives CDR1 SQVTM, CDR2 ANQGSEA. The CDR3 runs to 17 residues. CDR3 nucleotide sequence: TGCAGCGTTGAAGATCGGCGCAGAGTAAGCAGCACAGATACGCAGTATTTT. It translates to CSVEDRRRVSSTDTQYF.

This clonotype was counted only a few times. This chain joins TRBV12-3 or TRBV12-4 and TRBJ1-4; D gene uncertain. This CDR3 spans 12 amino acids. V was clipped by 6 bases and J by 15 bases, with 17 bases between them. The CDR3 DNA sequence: TGTGCCAGCAGCCGTCCTGCCGGCAGTTTGTTTTTT. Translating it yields CASSRPAGSLFF.

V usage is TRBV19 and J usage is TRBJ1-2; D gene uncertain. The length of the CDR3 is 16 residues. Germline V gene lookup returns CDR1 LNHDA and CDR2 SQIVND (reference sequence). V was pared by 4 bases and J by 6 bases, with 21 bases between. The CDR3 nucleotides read TGTGCCAGTAGTAAGGGAGGTGGGCAACCGCTCAATGGCTACACCTTC. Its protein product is CASSKGGGQPLNGYTF.

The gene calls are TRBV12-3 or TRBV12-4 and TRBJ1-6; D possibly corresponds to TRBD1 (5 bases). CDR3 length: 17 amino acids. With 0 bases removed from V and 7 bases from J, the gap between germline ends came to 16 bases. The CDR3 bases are TGTGCCAGCAGTTTAGCCTCAGCAGGCCGGACAAATTCACCCCTCCACTTT. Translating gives CASSLASAGRTNSPLHF.

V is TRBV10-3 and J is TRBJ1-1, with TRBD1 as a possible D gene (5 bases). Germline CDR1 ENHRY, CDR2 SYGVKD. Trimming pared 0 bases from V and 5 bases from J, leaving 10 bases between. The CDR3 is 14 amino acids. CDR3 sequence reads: CAISESGEGTEAFF. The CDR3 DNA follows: TGTGCCATCAGTGAGTCTGGGGAGGGGACTGAAGCTTTCTTT.

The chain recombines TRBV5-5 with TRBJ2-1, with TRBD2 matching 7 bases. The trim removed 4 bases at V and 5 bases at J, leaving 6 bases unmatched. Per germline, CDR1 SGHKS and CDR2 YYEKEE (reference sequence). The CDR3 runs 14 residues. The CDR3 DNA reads TGTGCCAGCAGCCCCCCCGCGGGGGACAATGAGCAGTTCTTC. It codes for CASSPPAGDNEQFF.

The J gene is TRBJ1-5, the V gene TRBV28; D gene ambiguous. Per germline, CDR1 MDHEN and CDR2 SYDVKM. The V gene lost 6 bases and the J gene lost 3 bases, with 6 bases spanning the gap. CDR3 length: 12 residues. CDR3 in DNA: TGTGCCAGCAGGACTTACAATCAGCCCCAGCATTTT. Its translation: CASRTYNQPQHF.

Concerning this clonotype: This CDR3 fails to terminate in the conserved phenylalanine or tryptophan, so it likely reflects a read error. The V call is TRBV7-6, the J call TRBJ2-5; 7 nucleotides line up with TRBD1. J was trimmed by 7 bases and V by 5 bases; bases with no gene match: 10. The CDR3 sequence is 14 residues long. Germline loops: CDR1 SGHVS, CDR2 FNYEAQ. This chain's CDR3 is CASSPGTAGGTQYL. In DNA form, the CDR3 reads TGTGCCAGCAGCCCCGGGACAGCAGGGGGGACCCAGTACCTC.